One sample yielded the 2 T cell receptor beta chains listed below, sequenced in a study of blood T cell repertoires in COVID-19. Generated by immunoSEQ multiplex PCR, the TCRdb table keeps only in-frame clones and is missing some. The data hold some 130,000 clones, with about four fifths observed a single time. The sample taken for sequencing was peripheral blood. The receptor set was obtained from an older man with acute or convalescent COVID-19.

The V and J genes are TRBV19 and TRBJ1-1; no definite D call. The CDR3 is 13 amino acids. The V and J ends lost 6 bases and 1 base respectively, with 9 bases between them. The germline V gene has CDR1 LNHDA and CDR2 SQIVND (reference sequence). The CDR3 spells CASRRAGNTEAFF. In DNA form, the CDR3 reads TGTGCCAGTAGGAGGGCGGGGAACACTGAAGCTTTCTTT.

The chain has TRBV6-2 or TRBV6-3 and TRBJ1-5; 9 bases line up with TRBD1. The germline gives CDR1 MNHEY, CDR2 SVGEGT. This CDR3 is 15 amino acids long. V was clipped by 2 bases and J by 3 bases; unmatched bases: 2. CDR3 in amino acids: CASSYGTGFNQPQHF. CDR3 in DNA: TGTGCCAGCAGTTACGGGACAGGGTTCAATCAGCCCCAGCATTTT.